This T cell receptor beta chain stems from a study of a mutant IDH1 vaccine in newly diagnosed glioma. Study details: Patients came in for eight vaccinations, in weeks 1, 3, 5, 7, 11, 15, 19 and 23. Patients were started on vaccination 4-6 weeks after radiotherapy alone, or with temozolomide cycles. General study results and limits: Shifts in the top peripheral T cell clonotypes seemed unrelated to pseudoprogression.

The CDR3 is made up of 16 amino acids. Trimming left V 4 bases short and J 4 bases short, with 19 bases between. Germline V lookup: CDR1 LGHNT, CDR2 FRNRAP. Assay used: immunoSEQ multiplex PCR; TCRdb lists only in-frame clones, some missing. The sample includes roughly 60,000 clones, 85% seen only once; the top ten take 4%. In regard to this clone: Its antigen remains unknown.

Time point: week 23, last vaccination. Every vaccination contained 300 ug of the mutant IDH1 20-mer peptide and was paired with topical imiquimod. This material consisted of PBMCs, taken from a glioma patient whose treatment included an IDH1 peptide vaccine. The receptor was derived from a man aged 30 to 45 with glioma. The gene calls are TRBV12-5 and TRBJ1-1; D gene unclear. The CDR3 sequence: CASGSPGGLQSTEAFF. CDR3 DNA: TGTGCTAGTGGTTCGCCGGGTGGTCTACAGAGCACTGAAGCTTTCTTT. Using reference TRBV12-5 and TRBJ1-1 for the parts outside the CDR3, the full variable domain is DARVTQTPRHKVTEMGQEVTMRCQPILGHNTVFWYRQTMMQGLELLAYFRNRAPLDDSGMPKDRFSAEMPDATLATLKIQPSEPRDSAVYFCASGSPGGLQSTEAFFGQGTRLTVV.